The 10 T cell receptor beta chains below all came from one sample that was sequenced in a study of cytomegalovirus exposure and HLA in healthy donors. The primer mix had 60 Vbeta and 13 Jbeta primers. Libraries were prepared by immunoSEQ multiplex PCR; TCRdb keeps only in-frame clonotypes and omits some of them. Of some 200,000 clones listed, about four fifths are singletons. Sequences were obtained from PBMCs. These receptors originate from a female donor in good health and CMV-seronegative.

The V and J genes are TRBV6-5 and TRBJ2-6; 9 bases match TRBD1. The junction had 3 bases not matched to a gene; V was cut back by 4 bases and J by 2 bases. The germline V gene encodes CDR1 MNHEY and CDR2 SVGAGI. The CDR3 is 16 residues long. The CDR3 loop reads CASSSQGAAGANVLTF. CDR3 coding DNA: TGTGCCAGCAGTTCACAGGGGGCAGCTGGGGCCAACGTCCTGACTTTC.

The V call is TRBV28, the J call TRBJ2-7, with 8 bases aligning to TRBD2. CDR1 is MDHEN, CDR2 SYDVKM, per germline. This CDR3 comprises 14 residues. The junction had 8 bases not matched to a gene; V was cut back by 7 bases and J by 3 bases. CDR3 region: CASTTGTSLYEQYF. The CDR3 coding sequence is TGTGCCAGCACTACCGGGACTAGTCTCTACGAGCAGTACTTC.

The chain couples TRBV2 to TRBJ1-4; 8 positions match TRBD1. The CDR3 totals 15 residues. The junction had 10 bases not matched to a gene; V was cut back by 5 bases and J by 8 bases. In germline, CDR1 is SNHLY, CDR2 FYNNEI. CDR3 protein: CASSNDRGRSEKLFF. The CDR3 DNA reads as TGTGCCAGCAGTAACGACAGGGGCCGATCGGAAAAACTGTTTTTT.

The chain links TRBV21-1 to TRBJ1-5; the table's TRBD1 call for D was not verified on the DNA. TRBV21-1 is termed a pseudogene. This CDR3 is 14 amino acids long. CDR3 loop: CASPSITGNQPQHF. The CDR3 nucleotides are TGTGCCAGCCCCAGTATCACAGGCAATCAGCCCCAGCATTTT.

The rearrangement joins TRBV9 to TRBJ2-5, with TRBD2 matching over 10 bases. This CDR3 spans 16 amino acids. Trimming removed 4 bases from V and 4 bases from J; junction bases left unmatched: 10. The germline gives CDR1 SGDLS, CDR2 YYNGEE. The CDR3 reads CASSPRVAGGVETQYF. As DNA, the CDR3 is TGTGCCAGCAGCCCCAGGGTAGCGGGGGGCGTAGAGACCCAGTACTTC.

The chain carries TRBV7-9 and TRBJ2-7, with 7 bases that match TRBD1. CDR1 SEHNR and CDR2 FQNEAQ come from the germline V gene (reference sequence). Trimming removed 5 bases from V and 3 bases from J; junction bases left unmatched: 4. This CDR3 has 13 amino acids. CDR3 residues: CASSMTGIYEQYF. The CDR3 region has the DNA TGTGCCAGCAGCATGACAGGGATCTACGAGCAGTACTTC.

This clone was found once. V usage is TRBV6-1 and J usage is TRBJ1-1; D is uncertain. V was shortened by 4 bases and J by 7 bases, with 10 bases between the two germline ends. This CDR3 is 12 amino acids long. In germline, CDR1 is MNHNS, CDR2 SASEGT. Here the CDR3 reads CASSVQGGEAFF. Written as DNA, the CDR3 is TGTGCCAGCAGTGTCCAAGGCGGTGAAGCTTTCTTT.

V is TRBV7-2 and J is TRBJ1-2; TRBD1 agrees at 9 bases. With 5 bases clipped from V and 4 bases from J, the junction kept 11 bases outside the gene matches. The germline V gene has CDR1 SGHTA and CDR2 FQGNSA. CDR3 size: 16 residues. This CDR3 reads CASSLTGTGTAYGYTF. Here the CDR3 DNA reads TGTGCCAGCAGCCTAACCGGGACAGGGACGGCCTATGGCTACACCTTC.

Notes on this clone: At one of its ends the junction is not consistent with the germline gene, which may arise from a read error. The chain carries TRBV7-7 and TRBJ1-4; possibly TRBD1 for D (6 bases). Germline V gene data show CDR1 as SSHAT and CDR2 as FNYEAQ (reference sequence). The CDR3 has 14 amino acids. CDR3 region: CASSPGHQNEKLFF. In nucleotides, the CDR3 is TGTGCTAGCAGCCCGGGACACCAGAATGAAAAACTGTTTTTT.

The J gene is TRBJ2-1, the V gene TRBV6-5, with 11 bases fitting TRBD2. The CDR3 sequence is 15 residues long. Trimming at V came to 0 bases and at J to 6 bases, leaving 1 base not matched to a gene. Germline CDR1 MNHEY, CDR2 SVGAGI. CDR3: CASSYSSGRANEQFF. In nucleotides, the CDR3 is TGTGCCAGCAGTTACTCTAGCGGGAGGGCCAATGAGCAGTTCTTC.